The subject of this entry is one T cell receptor beta chain. Its antigen is still unknown. Donors sampled were nominally healthy, though unrecorded immune exposures were likely. The sample originates from a study of cytomegalovirus exposure and HLA in healthy donors. The CDR3 is 17 residues long. CDR1 and CDR2 (germline): SGDLS, YYNGEE. Unmatched junction bases numbered 12, after V lost 2 bases and J lost 7 bases. Researchers ran the PCR with 60 Vbeta and 13 Jbeta primers. Original data processing: Later, an analysis found 75 million to 90 million unique TCR beta chains, and about 10 million of these were shared. The data were produced by immunoSEQ multiplex PCR, yet TCRdb's version contains in-frame clones alone and is incomplete. The D gene and trimming were derived from the DNA, and the V and J assignments and clone size from that table. The sample holds around 100,000 clones, roughly 73% seen once.

Broader study findings: A later analysis linked a missense DCLRE1C variant to TCR beta V- and J-gene trimming.

Sequenced input: PBMCs. This TCR came from a woman in her thirties in good health and CMV-seronegative. The rearrangement joins TRBV9 to TRBJ1-3, with 10 nucleotides matching TRBD1. CDR3 region: CASSVPTPGTGENTIYF. The CDR3 nucleotides are TGTGCCAGCAGCGTCCCGACTCCCGGGACAGGGGAGAACACCATATATTTT.